The 21 T cell receptor beta chains given below trace back to one sample, sequenced in a study of T cells in Graves' hyperthyroidism and ophthalmopathy. Amplification targeted TCR beta CDR3 regions from RNA transcripts. The HTBI primer set served for first-round RT-PCR of the TCR CDR3. Using its own MiXCR run on the multiplex PCR reads, TCRdb lists one record per CDR3 protein. The sample lists 500,000 to 650,000 distinct CDR3 sequences; approximately 15% were seen once. Material for sequencing was blood. Source of these receptors: a woman in her forties or fifties with Graves' ophthalmopathy.

This clonotype has a count of ten or more. The chain employs TRBV6-2 or TRBV6-3 and TRBJ2-1; 7 bases match TRBD2. The CDR3 is 15 amino acids. V shed 4 bases and J 7 bases; nucleotides not matched to a gene: 10. CDR1 and CDR2 from the germline V gene are MNHEY and SVGEGT. CDR3: CASSSRAGWANEQFF. The DNA for the CDR3 is TGTGCCAGCAGTTCCCGAGCGGGGTGGGCAAATGAGCAGTTCTTC.

In this sample, this clonotype turned up many times. The rearrangement uses TRBV30 and TRBJ1-1, with 9 nucleotides matching TRBD1. Per the germline V gene, CDR1 is GTSNPN and CDR2 is SVGIG (reference sequence). The V and J ends lost 6 bases and 3 bases, in that order; junction bases with no gene match: 11. CDR3 length: 15 residues. The CDR3 DNA reads TGTGCCTGCAGGGACAGGGTAAAAAGCTACACTGAAGCTTTCTTT. Amino acid sequence: CACRDRVKSYTEAFF.

Only a few counts were recorded for this clonotype. The chain combines TRBV27 with TRBJ2-7; 7 nucleotides match TRBD2. The germline gives CDR1 MNHEY, CDR2 SMNVEV (reference sequence). The ends lost 4 bases at V and 7 bases at J; junction bases unmatched: 10. The CDR3 covers 14 residues. CDR3 amino acids: CASSSLAGRWEQYF. The DNA of the CDR3 is TGTGCCAGCAGTTCCTTAGCGGGTAGGTGGGAGCAGTACTTC.

The chain joins TRBV15 to TRBJ1-2; 8 bases fit TRBD1. The CDR3 is made up of 12 amino acids. The V and J ends lost 11 bases and 4 bases, in that order; junction bases with no gene match: 6. Germline CDR1 and CDR2: LNHNV and YYDKDF (reference sequence). The CDR3 nucleotides read TGTGCCTCGCAGGGGGCGAGCTATGGCTACACCTTC. Translated, it gives CASQGASYGYTF.

The genes are TRBV18 and TRBJ2-1; D might be TRBD2 (6 bases). The CDR3 has 15 residues. V was trimmed by 2 bases and J by 4 bases, leaving 12 bases between them. Germline CDR1 is KGHSH and CDR2 is LQKENI. CDR3 coding DNA: TGTGCCAGCTCACCAAGGGTAGCGGAATACAATGAGCAGTTCTTC. It specifies CASSPRVAEYNEQFF.

This clonotype was counted many times. This rearrangement joins TRBV2 to TRBJ1-2; TRBD1 aligns across 8 bases. V dropped 5 bases and J dropped 4; count of bases not matched to a gene: 6. Germline V CDR1 and CDR2: SNHLY, FYNNEI. This CDR3 has 14 residues. CDR3 sequence: CASSPDRDSYGYTF. The CDR3 nucleotides read TGTGCCAGCAGTCCGGACAGGGATAGCTATGGCTACACCTTC.

This clonotype was found many times. The chain carries TRBV28 and TRBJ2-1; 9 bases agree with TRBD1. Germline lookup yields CDR1 MDHEN and CDR2 SYDVKM. V shed 3 bases, J shed 9 bases, and the junction held 6 bases outside the gene matches. CDR3 length: 14 residues. Written as DNA, the CDR3 is TGTGCCAGCAGTTTCCGGGACAGGGTTGTTGAGCAGTTCTTC. This translates into CASSFRDRVVEQFF.

This clonotype was seen at least ten times. V gene TRBV12-3 or TRBV12-4 combines with J gene TRBJ1-2; 9 nucleotides agree with TRBD1. This CDR3 is 15 amino acids long. V lost 8 bases to trimming and J lost 3 bases; unmatched junction nucleotides: 10. This CDR3 is CASGDGTGFDYGYTF. CDR3 coding DNA: TGTGCCAGCGGAGACGGGACAGGGTTTGACTATGGCTACACCTTC.

This clonotype was seen ten or more times. This chain links TRBV7-9 with TRBJ1-6; a weak D match, TRBD1 (5 bases). V lost 1 base and J lost 2, with 12 bases in between. CDR3 length equals 17 residues. Germline lookup yields CDR1 SEHNR and CDR2 FQNEAQ (reference sequence). The CDR3, as DNA: TGTGCCAGCAGCTTAGGTCGACAGAGAACCTATAATTCACCCCTCCACTTT. Its protein is CASSLGRQRTYNSPLHF. The full variable domain, with the rest looked up from reference TRBV7-9 and TRBJ1-6, is DTGVSQNPRHKITKRGQNVTFRCDPISEHNRLYWYRQTLGQGPEFLTYFQNEAQLEKSRLLSDRFSAERPKGSFSTLEIQRTEQGDSAMYLCASSLGRQRTYNSPLHFGNGTRLTVT.

This clonotype occurred a few times. The V gene is TRBV27, the J gene TRBJ2-1, with D perhaps given as TRBD1 or TRBD2 (5 bases each). V dropped 0 bases and J dropped 4 bases, with 19 bases sitting between them. CDR3 length equals 18 residues. The V gene's germline CDR1 is MNHEY and CDR2 SMNVEV (reference sequence). CDR3 DNA sequence: TGTGCCAGCAGTTTATCTGGTCTGGGGGTTGGGGTTTACAATGAGCAGTTCTTC. This translates into CASSLSGLGVGVYNEQFF.

The chain links TRBV10-3 to TRBJ1-1; TRBD1 matches 10 bases. V lost 6 bases and J lost 14; bases outside the gene matches: 9. The CDR3 is 12 amino acids. CDR1 is ENHRY and CDR2 is SYGVKD in the germline V gene. The CDR3 is CAIRTSGQGPFF. DNA for the CDR3: TGTGCCATCAGGACTTCGGGACAGGGGCCATTCTTT.

This chain joins TRBV28 and TRBJ1-6; D remains ambiguous. The CDR3 sequence is 14 residues long. The germline V gene encodes CDR1 MDHEN and CDR2 SYDVKM. Trimming took 7 bases from V and 4 from J, leaving 11 bases between them. The CDR3 loop reads CASTFNEYNSPLHF. The CDR3 nucleotides read TGTGCCAGCACCTTTAACGAGTATAATTCACCCCTCCACTTT.

This chain connects TRBV20-1 to TRBJ2-3; 8 bases match TRBD2. Germline-derived CDR1 and CDR2 are DFQATT and SNEGSKA (reference sequence). The junction had 9 bases not matched to a gene; V was cut back by 3 bases and J by 1 base. The CDR3 extends over 16 amino acids. CDR3 sequence (DNA): TGCAGTGCTAGCGAGCGGGAGAGTAGGGGCACAGATACGCAGTATTTT. It specifies CSASERESRGTDTQYF.

This clonotype was seen a few times. V is TRBV19 and J is TRBJ2-7, with TRBD2 matching 10 bases. CDR3 size: 18 residues. Germline V gives CDR1 LNHDA, CDR2 SQIVND (reference sequence). Trimming cost V 3 bases and J 6 bases; bases outside gene matches: 17. The CDR3 sequence: CASSMPLRLAGDMGEQYF. The CDR3 bases are TGTGCCAGTAGTATGCCCCTGCGGCTAGCGGGAGATATGGGCGAGCAGTACTTC.

This clonotype showed up many times. The chain has TRBV20-1 and TRBJ1-1; TRBD1 agrees at 8 bases. From germline, CDR1 is DFQATT and CDR2 SNEGSKA (reference sequence). Germline trimming cut 6 bases from V and 10 bases from J; bases unmatched to any gene: 7. The CDR3 extends over 11 amino acids. CDR3 sequence (DNA): TGCAGTGCGCTACAGGGGGTTGTAGCTTTCTTT. This translates into CSALQGVVAFF.

This clonotype occurred many times. V is TRBV30 and J is TRBJ2-3; 8 positions agree with TRBD2. The CDR3 has 14 residues. Germline loops: CDR1 GTSNPN, CDR2 SVGIG (reference sequence). V trimming: 1 base; J trimming: 5 bases; junction bases outside the gene matches: 5. CDR3 in DNA: TGTGCCTGGAGTGCTAGCGGGTTTGGAGATACGCAGTATTTT. Protein: CAWSASGFGDTQYF.

This clonotype was counted ten times or more. This chain uses TRBV5-5 with TRBJ2-7; 10 bases agree with TRBD2. The trim removed 0 bases at V and 0 bases at J, leaving 12 bases unmatched. Germline assignment: CDR1 SGHKS and CDR2 YYEKEE (reference sequence). The CDR3 covers 19 residues. The CDR3 is CASSLALFGLAVTSYEQYF. In nucleotides, the CDR3 is TGTGCCAGCAGCTTGGCTTTGTTCGGACTAGCGGTTACCTCCTACGAGCAGTACTTC.

This clonotype was found many times. The genes are TRBV7-2 and TRBJ2-5, with 11 bases fitting TRBD1. The CDR3 length is 16 residues. Losses at the gene ends were 2 bases for V and 1 base for J; bases not matched to a gene: 3. Germline V gene lookup returns CDR1 SGHTA and CDR2 FQGNSA. CDR3 DNA: TGTGCCAGCAGCTTAAGTGGGACAGGGGGCCAAGAGACCCAGTACTTC. It is translated as CASSLSGTGGQETQYF.

This clonotype was counted at least ten times. The chain's CDR3 is CASSPRQGARYEQYF. CDR3 nucleotides: TGTGCCAGCAGCCCACGACAGGGGGCGCGATACGAGCAGTACTTC. The chain links TRBV3-1 to TRBJ2-7, with TRBD1 matching over 10 bases. The CDR3 is made up of 15 amino acids. Germline-derived CDR1 and CDR2 are LGHDT and YNNKEL (reference sequence). V gave up 4 bases and J gave up 4 bases; unmatched junction bases: 7.

Concerning this clonotype itself: At one end, the junction sequence differs from germline, possibly due to a read error. The chain uses TRBV3-1 and TRBJ2-2; D is tentatively TRBD1 or TRBD2 (5 bases each). Germline lookup yields CDR1 LGHDT and CDR2 YNNKEL (reference sequence). The CDR3 contains 14 residues. The CDR3 nucleotides read TGTGCCAGCAGCCGGGACGGGAACACCGGGGAGCTGGTTTTT. Translated, it gives CASSRDGNTGELVF.

The chain employs TRBV7-6 and TRBJ2-7; 10 bases match TRBD1. Germline V gene lookup returns CDR1 SGHVS and CDR2 FNYEAQ. V was clipped by 0 bases and J by 4 bases; unmatched bases: 3. This CDR3 contains 15 residues. The CDR3 loop is CASSLARGQGYEQYF. The CDR3 region has the DNA TGTGCCAGCAGCTTAGCGCGGGGACAGGGGTACGAGCAGTACTTC. Filled out from reference TRBV7-6 and TRBJ2-7, the complete variable domain reads GAGVSQSPRYKVTKRGQDVALRCDPISGHVSLYWYRQALGQGPEFLTYFNYEAQQDKSGLPNDRFSAERPEGSISTLTIQRTEQRDSAMYRCASSLARGQGYEQYFGPGTRLTVT.